The next 31 T cell receptor beta chains were all read from a single sample in a study of cytomegalovirus exposure and HLA in healthy donors. Amplification used 60 Vbeta primers and 13 Jbeta primers. TCRdb keeps only in-frame clones here, not all; method: immunoSEQ multiplex PCR. The sample contains about 190,000 clones, 70% to 75% of which appear only once. Material: PBMCs. The receptors originated from a man in his thirties or forties in good health and CMV-seropositive.

This chain connects TRBV5-1 to TRBJ2-2; D possibly corresponds to TRBD1 (6 bases). Germline CDR1 SGHRS, CDR2 YFSETQ. There are 15 residues in the CDR3. V was clipped by 1 base and J by 7 bases, with 14 bases between them. CDR3 amino acids: CASSLSQGNGGELFF. In DNA form, the CDR3 reads TGCGCCAGCAGCTTGAGTCAGGGGAATGGCGGGGAGCTGTTTTTT. The variable domain in full, completed from reference TRBV5-1 and TRBJ2-2, reads KAGVTQTPRYLIKTRGQQVTLSCSPISGHRSVSWYQQTPGQGLQFLFEYFSETQRNKGNFPGRFSGRQFSNSRSEMNVSTLELGDSALYLCASSLSQGNGGELFFGEGSRLTVL.

This chain's CDR3 is CAWSVGLAGVQDTQYF. In DNA, the CDR3 is TGTGCCTGGTCAGTGGGACTAGCGGGTGTTCAAGATACGCAGTATTTT. This chain connects TRBV30 to TRBJ2-3, with TRBD2 matching 12 bases. Germline trimming cut 5 bases from V and 5 bases from J; bases unmatched to any gene: 11. Germline V gene sequence: CDR1 GTSNPN, CDR2 SVGIG (reference sequence). The CDR3 consists of 16 residues.

The gene calls are TRBV6-5 and TRBJ2-3, with D possibly matching TRBD2 (7 bases). Trimming left V 7 bases short and J 3 bases short, with 17 bases between. CDR1 and CDR2 from the germline V gene are MNHEY and SVGAGI. This CDR3 spans 15 amino acids. CDR3 residues: CASIPGGAGTDTQYF. For the CDR3, the DNA is TGTGCCAGCATACCTGGGGGGGCGGGGACAGATACGCAGTATTTT.

This clone occurred once. This chain joins TRBV9 and TRBJ2-5; weak D call: TRBD2 (5 bases). V shed 0 bases and J shed 0 bases, with 12 bases lying between them. Looked up from germline, CDR1 is SGDLS and CDR2 is YYNGEE. There are 16 residues in the CDR3. CDR3 nucleotide sequence: TGTGCCAGCAGCGTAGCCTCGGTGGACTACCAAGAGACCCAGTACTTC. The encoded protein is CASSVASVDYQETQYF.

The chain uses TRBV11-1 and TRBJ2-1; weak D call: TRBD1 (5 bases). Trimming took off 5 bases at V and 4 bases at J, with 15 bases between the two ends. The CDR3 length is 15 residues. Germline CDR1 reads SGHAT; CDR2 reads FQDESV (reference sequence). CDR3 bases: TGTGCCAGCAGCGGAAAGGGGTCGTTTTACAATGAGCAGTTCTTC. Amino acids: CASSGKGSFYNEQFF.

J is TRBJ1-6 and V is TRBV7-2; 10 bases are shared with TRBD1. The junction had 6 bases not matched to a gene; V was cut back by 4 bases and J by 9 bases. This CDR3 is built from 15 residues. Germline V gene lookup returns CDR1 SGHTA and CDR2 FQGNSA. The CDR3 DNA follows: TGTGCCAGCAGCTATTGGGACAGGGGCGGTTCACCCCTCCACTTT. It codes for CASSYWDRGGSPLHF.

This chain joins TRBV7-2 and TRBJ2-7, with 7 bases fitting TRBD2. Germline lookup yields CDR1 SGHTA and CDR2 FQGNSA. V shed 1 base, J shed 7 bases, and the junction held 10 bases outside the gene matches. The CDR3 spans 15 residues. Here the CDR3 reads CASSLVIAGPGEQYF. The CDR3 nucleotides read TGTGCCAGCAGCTTAGTGATAGCGGGCCCGGGGGAGCAGTACTTC.

The V gene is TRBV28, the J gene TRBJ2-3; 12 nucleotides agree with TRBD2. With 5 bases clipped from V and 5 bases from J, the junction kept 8 bases outside the gene matches. Germline loops: CDR1 MDHEN, CDR2 SYDVKM. This CDR3 contains 16 residues. CDR3: CASSPLAGGVVDTQYF. In DNA, the CDR3 is TGTGCCAGCAGTCCTCTAGCGGGAGGGGTGGTAGATACGCAGTATTTT.

The chain couples TRBV18 to TRBJ2-7; 9 bases are a match to TRBD1. Germline CDR1 is KGHSH and CDR2 is LQKENI. The CDR3 loop spans 14 amino acids. V lost 6 bases and J lost 5; bases outside the gene matches: 8. CDR3 sequence (DNA): TGTGCCAGCTCCCCCGGGACAGGGAGGAACGAGCAGTACTTC. Protein: CASSPGTGRNEQYF.

The chain links TRBV10-3 to TRBJ2-3, with no clear D. CDR1 and CDR2 (germline): ENHRY, SYGVKD. This CDR3 has 19 residues. Between the trimmed V and J ends, which lost 0 bases and 2 bases, there was a span of 21 bases. The CDR3 spells CAISESELTSFSFTDTQYF. CDR3 bases: TGTGCCATCAGTGAGTCGGAGCTAACGAGCTTCTCCTTCACAGATACGCAGTATTTT.

This clone has a handful of counts. The V gene is TRBV7-9, the J gene TRBJ2-3, with 12 nucleotides matching TRBD2. Germline V gives CDR1 SEHNR, CDR2 FQNEAQ (reference sequence). This CDR3 contains 13 residues. The trim removed 8 bases at V and 8 bases at J, leaving 5 bases unmatched. This CDR3 is CASGPSGGATQYF. Written as DNA, the CDR3 is TGTGCCAGCGGTCCTAGCGGGGGGGCTACGCAGTATTTT.

The chain carries TRBV7-2 and TRBJ2-7, with TRBD1 matching over 7 bases. Per germline, CDR1 SGHTA and CDR2 FQGNSA. There are 13 residues in the CDR3. Trimming cost V 6 bases and J 5 bases; bases outside gene matches: 7. The CDR3 DNA sequence: TGTGCCAGCAGACGAGACAGGGTCAACGAGCAGTACTTC. Translated, it gives CASRRDRVNEQYF.

The CDR3 loop reads CASSPGQGLYEQYF. DNA of the CDR3: TGCGCCAGCAGCCCGGGACAGGGCCTATACGAGCAGTACTTC. The genes are TRBV4-3 and TRBJ2-7, with TRBD1 matching over 9 bases. V was pared by 4 bases and J by 4 bases, with 5 bases of the junction left unmatched. Germline lookup yields CDR1 LGHNA and CDR2 YSLEER. CDR3 length equals 14 residues.

The chain recombines TRBV7-8 with TRBJ2-7; 7 bases are a match to TRBD1. Unmatched junction bases numbered 6, after V lost 4 bases and J lost 0 bases. Germline V gives CDR1 SGHVS, CDR2 FQNEAQ. The CDR3 length is 15 residues. CDR3: CASSSGQSSSYEQYF. The DNA of the CDR3 is TGTGCCAGCAGCTCGGGACAGTCCAGCTCCTACGAGCAGTACTTC. Looking up the rest from reference TRBV7-8 and TRBJ2-7 gives the full variable domain: GAGVSQSPRYKVAKRGQDVALRCDPISGHVSLFWYQQALGQGPEFLTYFQNEAQLDKSGLPSDRFFAERPEGSVSTLKIQRTQQEDSAVYLCASSSGQSSSYEQYFGPGTRLTVT.

V gene TRBV28 combines with J gene TRBJ2-7, with D possibly TRBD1 on 6 matching bases. The germline V gene encodes CDR1 MDHEN and CDR2 SYDVKM. The CDR3 runs to 14 residues. The ends were cut back, 1 base at V and 2 bases at J, with 9 bases in the middle. The CDR3 coding sequence is TGTGCCAGCAGTTTATACCGACAGGCCTACGAGCAGTACTTC. This sequence encodes CASSLYRQAYEQYF.

Of note for this clone: One end of the junction does not line up with germline, which may come from a read error. The J gene is TRBJ2-1, the V gene TRBV7-8; 14 bases align to TRBD2. Per germline, CDR1 SGHVS and CDR2 FQNEAQ. There are 13 residues in the CDR3. Written as DNA, the CDR3 is TGTGCCAGCAGCACCGGGACTAGCGGGAGTTATGTCTTC. Its translation: CASSTGTSGSYVF.

The chain uses TRBV5-6 and TRBJ2-7, with 9 nucleotides matching TRBD1. From germline, CDR1 is SGHDT and CDR2 YYEEEE. With V trimmed by 3 bases and J by 1 base, 8 bases remained unmatched. The CDR3 sequence is 16 residues long. The CDR3 is CASSWGTGSISYEQYF. Here the CDR3 DNA reads TGTGCCAGCAGCTGGGGGACAGGGTCTATATCCTACGAGCAGTACTTC.

This sequence joins TRBV9 and TRBJ1-3; 9 nucleotides align to TRBD1. V lost 6 bases to trimming and J lost 2 bases; unmatched junction nucleotides: 3. CDR1 SGDLS and CDR2 YYNGEE come from the germline V gene. The CDR3 has 14 amino acids. CDR3 bases: TGTGCCAGCACCGGGACAGGGACTGGAAACACCATATATTTT. It codes for CASTGTGTGNTIYF.

The chain is built from TRBV28 and TRBJ2-1; 8 positions match TRBD2. Germline CDR1 is MDHEN and CDR2 is SYDVKM. V was pared by 6 bases and J by 7 bases, with 5 bases of the junction left unmatched. The CDR3 is 13 amino acids. CDR3 residues: CASSPGLVNEQFF. In DNA form, the CDR3 reads TGTGCCAGCAGCCCGGGACTAGTAAATGAGCAGTTCTTC.

The chain joins TRBV7-2 to TRBJ2-7; 9 bases are shared with TRBD2. The germline V gene encodes CDR1 SGHTA and CDR2 FQGNSA. There are 16 residues in the CDR3. The V and J ends lost 3 bases and 2 bases, in that order; junction bases with no gene match: 8. This CDR3 is CASSLESAGGAYEQYF. The CDR3 region has the DNA TGTGCCAGCAGCTTGGAGTCTGCGGGAGGGGCCTACGAGCAGTACTTC.

The V and J genes are TRBV6-5 and TRBJ1-4; D is perhaps TRBD1 (5 bases). CDR1 MNHEY and CDR2 SVGAGI come from the germline V gene. Trimming pared 5 bases from V and 2 bases from J, leaving 9 bases between. The length of the CDR3 is 14 residues. This chain's CDR3 is CASSGGVTNEKLFF. CDR3 bases: TGTGCCAGCAGTGGAGGGGTGACTAATGAAAAACTGTTTTTT.

The chain links TRBV7-6 to TRBJ1-4; 7 positions agree with TRBD1. The germline gives CDR1 SGHVS, CDR2 FNYEAQ. V dropped 4 bases and J dropped 8; count of bases not matched to a gene: 10. The CDR3 loop spans 15 amino acids. The CDR3 loop reads CASSSLARGDEKLFF. CDR3 in DNA: TGTGCCAGCAGCTCCCTGGCCAGGGGGGACGAAAAACTGTTTTTT.

The chain employs TRBV5-1 and TRBJ2-1, with 13 bases identical to TRBD2. After removal of 4 bases from V and 7 bases from J, the junction contained 8 bases not matched to a gene. CDR3 length: 16 amino acids. CDR1 is SGHRS and CDR2 is YFSETQ in the germline V gene. The CDR3 DNA sequence: TGCGCCAGCAGCCCTACTAGCGGGGGGGCCCGGAATGAGCAGTTCTTC. It is translated as CASSPTSGGARNEQFF.

This clone was seen more than once but under ten times. The chain couples TRBV28 to TRBJ2-5, with 10 nucleotides matching TRBD2. The J call may not be correct, given that the DNA end is closer to TRBJ2-7. This CDR3 is built from 16 residues. CDR1 and CDR2 from the germline V gene are MDHEN and SYDVKM. The CDR3 sequence is CASSLLGTSEAYEQYF. Written as DNA, the CDR3 is TGTGCCAGCAGTTTACTAGGGACTAGCGAGGCCTACGAGCAGTACTTC.

The gene calls are TRBV7-6 and TRBJ2-2; D might be TRBD1 (5 bases). V lost 5 bases and J lost 6, with 16 bases in between. The length of the CDR3 is 15 residues. Germline V gene data show CDR1 as SGHVS and CDR2 as FNYEAQ. For the CDR3, the DNA is TGTGCCAGCAGCCCCCATCAGGGTAAAGCCGGGGAGCTGTTTTTT. It is translated as CASSPHQGKAGELFF.

V usage is TRBV27 and J usage is TRBJ2-1, with a possible D match to TRBD2 (5 bases). Germline V CDR1 and CDR2: MNHEY, SMNVEV (reference sequence). This CDR3 spans 17 amino acids. The V end was cut by 5 bases, the J end by 0 bases, with 17 bases between. CDR3 nucleotides: TGTGCCAGCAGTCTTCGGGGTGCCGCCGTCTCCTACAATGAGCAGTTCTTC. Its protein product is CASSLRGAAVSYNEQFF.

This clone appeared a few times. The chain couples TRBV4-1 to TRBJ1-4; TRBD1 matches 7 bases. The V gene's germline CDR1 is MGHRA and CDR2 YSYEKL. The CDR3 contains 15 residues. V shed 0 bases and J 7 bases; nucleotides not matched to a gene: 5. CDR3 coding DNA: TGCGCCAGCAGCCAAGATTGGGGACAGAGTGAAAAACTGTTTTTT. Amino acids: CASSQDWGQSEKLFF.

This clone was recorded once. The CDR3, as DNA: TGTGCCAGCCAAAGGGACAGGGGGTACAATGAGCAGTTCTTC. It yields the protein CASQRDRGYNEQFF. The J gene is TRBJ2-1, the V gene TRBV6-6; TRBD1 agrees at 11 bases. This CDR3 region has 14 residues. Per the germline V gene, CDR1 is MNHNY and CDR2 is SVGAGI (reference sequence). Germline trimming cut 8 bases from V and 4 bases from J; bases unmatched to any gene: 4.

The rearrangement uses TRBV4-3 and TRBJ2-5; 11 bases match TRBD2. The J call may be wrong; the DNA end is better matched by TRBJ2-7. Germline CDR1 and CDR2: LGHNA and YSLEER. This CDR3 region has 17 residues. The CDR3 loop reads CASSQLTGTSGSYEQYF. CDR3 bases: TGCGCCAGCAGCCAGCTAACCGGGACTAGCGGTTCCTACGAGCAGTACTTC.

V usage is TRBV9 and J usage is TRBJ2-3, with 8 nucleotides matching TRBD2. The CDR3 totals 16 residues. Trimming cost V 2 bases and J 5 bases; bases outside gene matches: 10. Germline V gene data show CDR1 as SGDLS and CDR2 as YYNGEE. The CDR3 DNA is TGTGCCAGCAGCGTTTTTAGTAGCGGGGCCCAAGATACGCAGTATTTT. Translated: CASSVFSSGAQDTQYF.

The rearrangement uses TRBV19 and TRBJ2-3, with TRBD2 matching 8 bases. V was clipped by 10 bases and J by 4 bases; unmatched bases: 13. There are 15 residues in the CDR3. The V gene's germline CDR1 is LNHDA and CDR2 SQIVND (reference sequence). The CDR3 is CAISRPGGGPDTQYF. The DNA of the CDR3 is TGTGCCATCTCCCGACCGGGGGGGGGTCCAGATACGCAGTATTTT.